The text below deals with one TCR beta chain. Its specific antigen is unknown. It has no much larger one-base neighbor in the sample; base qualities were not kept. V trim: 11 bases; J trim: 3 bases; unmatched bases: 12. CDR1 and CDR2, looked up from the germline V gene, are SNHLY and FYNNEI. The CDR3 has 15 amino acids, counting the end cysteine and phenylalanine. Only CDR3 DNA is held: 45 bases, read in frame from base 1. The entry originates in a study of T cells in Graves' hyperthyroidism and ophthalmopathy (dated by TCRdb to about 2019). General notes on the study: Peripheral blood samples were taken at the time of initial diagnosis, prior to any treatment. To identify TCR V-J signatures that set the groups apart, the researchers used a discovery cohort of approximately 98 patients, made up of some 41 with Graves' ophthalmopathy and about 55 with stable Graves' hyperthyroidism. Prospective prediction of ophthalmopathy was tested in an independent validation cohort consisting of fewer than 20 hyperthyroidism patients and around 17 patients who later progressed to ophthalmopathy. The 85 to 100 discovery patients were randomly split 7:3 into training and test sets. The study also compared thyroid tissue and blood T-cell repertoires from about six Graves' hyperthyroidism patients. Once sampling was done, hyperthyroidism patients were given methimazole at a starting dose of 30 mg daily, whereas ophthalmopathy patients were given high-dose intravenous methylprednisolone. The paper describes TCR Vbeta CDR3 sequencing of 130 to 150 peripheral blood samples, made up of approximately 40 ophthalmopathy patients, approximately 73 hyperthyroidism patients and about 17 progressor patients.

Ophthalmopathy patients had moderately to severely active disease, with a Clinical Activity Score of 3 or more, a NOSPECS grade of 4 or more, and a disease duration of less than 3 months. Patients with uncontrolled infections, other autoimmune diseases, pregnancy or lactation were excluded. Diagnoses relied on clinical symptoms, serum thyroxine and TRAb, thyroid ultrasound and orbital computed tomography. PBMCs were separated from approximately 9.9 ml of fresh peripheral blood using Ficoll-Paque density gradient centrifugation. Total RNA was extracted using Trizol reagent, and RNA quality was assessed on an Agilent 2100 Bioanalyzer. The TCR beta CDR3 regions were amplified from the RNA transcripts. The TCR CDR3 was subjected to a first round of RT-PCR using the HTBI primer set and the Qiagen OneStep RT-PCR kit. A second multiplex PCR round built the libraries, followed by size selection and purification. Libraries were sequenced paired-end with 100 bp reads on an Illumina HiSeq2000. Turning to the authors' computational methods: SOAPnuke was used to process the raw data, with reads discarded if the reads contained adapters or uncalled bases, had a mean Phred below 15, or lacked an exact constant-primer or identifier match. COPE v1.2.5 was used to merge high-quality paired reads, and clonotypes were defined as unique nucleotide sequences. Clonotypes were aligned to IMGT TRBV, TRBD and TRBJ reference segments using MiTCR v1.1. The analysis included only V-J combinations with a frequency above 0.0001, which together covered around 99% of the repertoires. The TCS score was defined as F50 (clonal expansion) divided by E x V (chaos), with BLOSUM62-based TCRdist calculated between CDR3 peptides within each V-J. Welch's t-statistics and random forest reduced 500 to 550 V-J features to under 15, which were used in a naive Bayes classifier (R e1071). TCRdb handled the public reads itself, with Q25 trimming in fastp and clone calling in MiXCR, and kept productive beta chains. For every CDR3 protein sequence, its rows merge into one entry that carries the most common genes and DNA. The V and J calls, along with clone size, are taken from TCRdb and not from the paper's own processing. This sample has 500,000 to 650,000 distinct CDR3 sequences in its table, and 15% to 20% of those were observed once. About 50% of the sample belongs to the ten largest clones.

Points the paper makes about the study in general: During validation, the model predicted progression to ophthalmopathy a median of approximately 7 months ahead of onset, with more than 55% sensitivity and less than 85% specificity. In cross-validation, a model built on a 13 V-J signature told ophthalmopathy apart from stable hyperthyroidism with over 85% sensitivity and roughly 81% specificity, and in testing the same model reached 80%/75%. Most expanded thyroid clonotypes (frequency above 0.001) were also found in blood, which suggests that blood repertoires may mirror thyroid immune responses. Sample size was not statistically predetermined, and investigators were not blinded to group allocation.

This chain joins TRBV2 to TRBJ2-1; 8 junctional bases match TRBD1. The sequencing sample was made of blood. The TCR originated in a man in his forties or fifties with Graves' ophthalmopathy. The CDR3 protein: CAGYKDREVYNEQFF. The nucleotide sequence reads TGTGCCGGCTATAAGGACAGGGAAGTCTACAATGAGCAGTTCTTC.